The clone carrying this T cell receptor beta chain was picked up a small number of times. Trimming cost V 2 bases and J 11 bases, with 24 bases left between them. Germline lookup yields CDR1 GTSNPN and CDR2 SVGIG (reference sequence). CDR3 length: 15 residues. The data were obtained in a study of control samples from healthy donors and cancer patients. Sequenced by immunoSEQ multiplex PCR; TCRdb stores in-frame clones only, minus some. The repertoire holds roughly 69,000 clones, with roughly 86% as singletons. The sequenced sample consisted of PBMCs. The sequence came from a woman between 50 and 59 years old with head and neck cancer. The chain has TRBV30 and TRBJ1-1, with a tentative D call TRBD1 (6 bases). The CDR3 DNA reads TGTGCCTGGAGTCGGGGGCGGGGGGCTGTGGTCGGGGCTTTCTTT. As protein: CAWSRGRGAVVGAFF.